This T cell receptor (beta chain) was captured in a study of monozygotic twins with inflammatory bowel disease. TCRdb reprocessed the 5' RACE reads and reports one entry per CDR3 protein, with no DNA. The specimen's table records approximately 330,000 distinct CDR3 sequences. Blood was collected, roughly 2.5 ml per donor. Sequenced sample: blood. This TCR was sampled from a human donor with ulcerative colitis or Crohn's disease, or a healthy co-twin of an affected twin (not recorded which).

Here the CDR3 reads CSARVSGGRTGELFF. This chain connects TRBV20-1 to TRBJ2-2; the TCRdb D gene call, TRBD2, has no DNA to confirm it. Germline V gene data show CDR1 as DFQATT and CDR2 as SNEGSKA (reference sequence). This CDR3 region has 15 residues.